The clone carrying this T cell receptor beta chain showed up many times. The antigen remains undetermined. In TCRdb, the 5' RACE reads were re-called with MiXCR into one record per CDR3 protein. The sample consists of about 240,000 distinct CDR3 sequences, more than 9.5% of them appearing once. This specimen belongs to a study of identical twins. The study, taken as a whole, reports: For monozygotic twins, models underestimated out-of-frame TCR alpha sharing.

These data also featured in a second study, about yellow fever vaccine responses in identical twins.

This TCR was recovered from a woman in her late teens or twenties in good health. The sequenced sample was memory (CD45RO+) T cells sorted from blood.

CDR3 in amino acids: CASGDWAKNIQYF. The DNA for the CDR3 is TGTGCCAGCGGCGACTGGGCCAAAAACATTCAGTACTTC. The rearrangement links TRBV12-3 or TRBV12-4 to TRBJ2-4; D not certain. Trimming left V 8 bases short and J 1 base short, with 9 bases between. The CDR3 sequence is 13 residues long.